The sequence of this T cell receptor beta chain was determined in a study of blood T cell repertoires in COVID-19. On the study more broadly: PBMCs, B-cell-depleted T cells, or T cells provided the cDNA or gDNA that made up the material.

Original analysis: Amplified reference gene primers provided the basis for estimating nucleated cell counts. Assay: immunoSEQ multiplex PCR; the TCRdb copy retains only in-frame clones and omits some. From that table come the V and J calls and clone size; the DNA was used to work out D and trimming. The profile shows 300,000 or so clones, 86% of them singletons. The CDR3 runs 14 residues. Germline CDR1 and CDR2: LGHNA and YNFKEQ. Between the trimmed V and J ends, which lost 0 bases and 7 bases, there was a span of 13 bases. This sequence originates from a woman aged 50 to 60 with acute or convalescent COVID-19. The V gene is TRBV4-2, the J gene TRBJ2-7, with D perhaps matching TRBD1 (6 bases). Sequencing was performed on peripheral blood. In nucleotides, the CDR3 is TGTGCCAGCAGCCAAGACCAACAGGGTCGTGAGCAGTACTTC. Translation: CASSQDQQGREQYF.